This is a list of T cell receptor delta chains from one sample in a study of gamma-delta chains in newborns, infants, children. TCRdb re-called the reads with CATT. The data hold about 4,200 delta-chain clones, with roughly 14% observed a single time. The sample was blood. These receptors came from a child who was a newborn, infant or young child, either healthy, febrile or measles-vaccinated (not recorded which). Each CDR3 is given with its conserved first and last residue. Fields, in order: V gene, J gene, clone size, CDR3 protein. A row's size may be missing; if present it is once, few, many or a size class.

v_call: TRDV2; j_call: TRDJ1; clone_size: NA; cdr3_aa: CACDVLGDYTDKLIF
v_call: TRDV2; j_call: TRDJ1; clone_size: large; cdr3_aa: CACDGLGGREGTDKLIF
v_call: TRDV2; j_call: TRDJ1; clone_size: few; cdr3_aa: CACDPLSTMGDFSDKLIF
v_call: TRDV1; j_call: TRDJ1; clone_size: large; cdr3_aa: CALGELDYAGAWGKYTDKLIF
v_call: TRDV2; j_call: TRDJ1; clone_size: medium-sized; cdr3_aa: CACDTLGTPKTDKLIF
v_call: TRDV2; j_call: TRDJ1; clone_size: medium-sized; cdr3_aa: CACDTVPVLGEYTDKLIF
v_call: TRDV2; j_call: TRDJ3; clone_size: NA; cdr3_aa: CACDPVVGDTEVRAPWDTRQTFF
v_call: TRDV1; j_call: TRDJ1; clone_size: few; cdr3_aa: CALGEFPPSPYWGRYTDKLIF
v_call: TRDV2; j_call: TRDJ1; clone_size: large; cdr3_aa: CACDTGRLGDTAYDKLIF
v_call: TRDV2; j_call: TRDJ1; clone_size: NA; cdr3_aa: CACDTITGGYDGDKLIF
v_call: TRDV1; j_call: TRDJ1; clone_size: medium-sized; cdr3_aa: CALGNPSLFGYTDKLIF
v_call: TRDV3; j_call: TRDJ1; clone_size: medium-sized; cdr3_aa: CAFVGYTPDKLIF
v_call: TRDV2; j_call: TRDJ1; clone_size: medium-sized; cdr3_aa: CACDTGLGDTGKLIF
v_call: TRDV2; j_call: TRDJ1; clone_size: large; cdr3_aa: CACEALGVPTDKLIF
v_call: TRDV2; j_call: TRDJ2; clone_size: few; cdr3_aa: CACDILWDTLTAPLFF
v_call: TRDV1; j_call: TRDJ1; clone_size: large; cdr3_aa: CALGIGYPTDKLIF
v_call: TRDV2; j_call: TRDJ1; clone_size: NA; cdr3_aa: CACDTLGDAVGGTDKLIF
v_call: TRDV2; j_call: TRDJ1; clone_size: large; cdr3_aa: CACDTLGDRPRPYTDKLIF
v_call: TRDV2; j_call: TRDJ1; clone_size: NA; cdr3_aa: CACDTVGGYEGDKLIF
v_call: TRDV2; j_call: TRDJ1; clone_size: NA; cdr3_aa: CACDPWGPYTDKLIF
v_call: TRDV2; j_call: TRDJ1; clone_size: large; cdr3_aa: CACDTVGGGYAGISTDKLIF
v_call: TRDV2; j_call: TRDJ1; clone_size: medium-sized; cdr3_aa: CACDTVATGGYHTDKLIF
v_call: TRDV2; j_call: TRDJ3; clone_size: medium-sized; cdr3_aa: CACDTAVLGDQSSWDTRQMFF
v_call: TRDV2; j_call: TRDJ3; clone_size: large; cdr3_aa: CACDSTGGSWDTRQMFF
v_call: TRDV2; j_call: TRDJ3; clone_size: medium-sized; cdr3_aa: CACDFVLGDTGSWDTRQMFF
v_call: TRDV2; j_call: TRDJ1; clone_size: large; cdr3_aa: CACDLLGDTKGGTDKLIF
v_call: TRDV2; j_call: TRDJ1; clone_size: NA; cdr3_aa: CACDTLPSTGGAYTDKLTF
v_call: TRDV2; j_call: TRDJ1; clone_size: large; cdr3_aa: CACDILGDRYTDKLIF
v_call: TRDV1; j_call: TRDJ1; clone_size: few; cdr3_aa: CAFGELAPPLGDTQGDKLIF
v_call: TRDV2; j_call: TRDJ3; clone_size: medium-sized; cdr3_aa: CACDKLGDSSWDTRQMFF
v_call: TRDV1; j_call: TRDJ1; clone_size: few; cdr3_aa: CAPGDRSLSTDKLIF
v_call: TRDV2; j_call: TRDJ1; clone_size: few; cdr3_aa: CACDTVQGDPYTDKLIF
v_call: TRDV1; j_call: TRDJ1; clone_size: NA; cdr3_aa: CALGEPLGTDRLIF
v_call: TRDV2; j_call: TRDJ1; clone_size: large; cdr3_aa: CACDTVLLLGDTEGTDKLIF
v_call: TRDV2; j_call: TRDJ1; clone_size: few; cdr3_aa: CACDPWGIPDKLIF
v_call: TRDV1; j_call: TRDJ1; clone_size: large; cdr3_aa: CALGGTLPNSWRDRIKLIF
v_call: TRDV2; j_call: TRDJ3; clone_size: medium-sized; cdr3_aa: CACDKVGPTGGRSWDTRQMFF
v_call: TRDV2; j_call: TRDJ1; clone_size: few; cdr3_aa: CACDTVLRDTNGDKLIF
v_call: TRDV2; j_call: TRDJ3; clone_size: few; cdr3_aa: CACDTCYGWESSWGTRQMFF
v_call: TRDV2; j_call: TRDJ1; clone_size: medium-sized; cdr3_aa: CACGALGVPTDKLIF
v_call: TRDV1; j_call: TRDJ4; clone_size: NA; cdr3_aa: CALGESRIRRRSRPLIF
v_call: TRDV2; j_call: TRDJ2; clone_size: large; cdr3_aa: CACDILGDMTAQLFF
v_call: TRDV2; j_call: TRDJ1; clone_size: large; cdr3_aa: CACDSLLGDLADKLIF
v_call: TRDV2; j_call: TRDJ3; clone_size: large; cdr3_aa: CACDTVAQHRAGGYASSWDTRQMFF
v_call: TRDV2; j_call: TRDJ1; clone_size: medium-sized; cdr3_aa: CACDRLGEEYTDKLIF